This TCR beta chain was recorded in a study of blood T cell repertoires in COVID-19. TCRdb's table, derived via immunoSEQ multiplex PCR, lists solely in-frame clones and lacks some. In the table there are 320,000 or so clones, about 90% of which are singletons. CDR1 LNHNV and CDR2 YYDKDF come from the germline V gene (reference sequence). The CDR3 is 14 residues long. Trimming removed 3 bases from V and 8 bases from J, with 13 bases in between. The clonotype comes from a woman aged 25-40 years who had recovered from COVID-19. The sample consisted of PBMCs or T cells enriched from blood (not recorded which). V gene TRBV15 combines with J gene TRBJ1-4; D remains unclear. CDR3 coding DNA: TGTGCCACCAGCAGTAAAGGGAGGGAAGAAAAACTGTTTTTT. Amino acid sequence: CATSSKGREEKLFF.